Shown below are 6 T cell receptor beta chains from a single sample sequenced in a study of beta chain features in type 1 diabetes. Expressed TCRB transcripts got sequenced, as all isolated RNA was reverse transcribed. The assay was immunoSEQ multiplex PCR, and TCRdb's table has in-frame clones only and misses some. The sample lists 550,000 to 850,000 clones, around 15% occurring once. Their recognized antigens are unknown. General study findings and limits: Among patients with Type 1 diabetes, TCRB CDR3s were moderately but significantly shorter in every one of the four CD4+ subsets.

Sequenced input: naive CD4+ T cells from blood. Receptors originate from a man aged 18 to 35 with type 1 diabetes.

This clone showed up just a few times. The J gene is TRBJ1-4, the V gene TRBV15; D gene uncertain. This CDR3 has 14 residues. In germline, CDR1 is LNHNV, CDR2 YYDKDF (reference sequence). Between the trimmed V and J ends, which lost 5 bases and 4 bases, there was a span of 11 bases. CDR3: CATSRGEGNEKLFF. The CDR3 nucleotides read TGTGCCACCAGCCGGGGAGAGGGTAATGAAAAACTGTTTTTT.

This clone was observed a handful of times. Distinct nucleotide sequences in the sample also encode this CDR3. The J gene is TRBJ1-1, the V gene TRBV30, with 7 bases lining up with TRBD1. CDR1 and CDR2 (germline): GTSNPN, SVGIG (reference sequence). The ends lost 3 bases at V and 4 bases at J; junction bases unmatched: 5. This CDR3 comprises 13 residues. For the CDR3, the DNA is TGTGCCTGGAGCTCCCAGGGGGGCACTGAAGCTTTCTTT. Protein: CAWSSQGGTEAFF. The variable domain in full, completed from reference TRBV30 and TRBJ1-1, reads SQTIHQWPATLVQPVGSPLSLECTVEGTSNPNLYWYRQAAGRGLQLLFYSVGIGQISSEVPQNLSASRPQDRQFILSSKKLLLSDSGFYLCAWSSQGGTEAFFGQGTRLTVV.

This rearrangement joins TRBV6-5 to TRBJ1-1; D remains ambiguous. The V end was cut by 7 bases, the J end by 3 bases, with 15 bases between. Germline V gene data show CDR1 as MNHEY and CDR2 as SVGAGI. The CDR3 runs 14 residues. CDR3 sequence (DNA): TGTGCCAGCAACCCCAGGCAGCAAGACACTGAAGCTTTCTTT. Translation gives CASNPRQQDTEAFF.

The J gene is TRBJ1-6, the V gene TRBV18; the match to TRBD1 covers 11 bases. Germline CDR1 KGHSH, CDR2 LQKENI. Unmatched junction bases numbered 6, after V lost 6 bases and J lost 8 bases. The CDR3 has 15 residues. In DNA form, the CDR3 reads TGTGCCAGCTCGGTCCCGGGACAGGGGGATTCACCCCTCCACTTT. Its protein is CASSVPGQGDSPLHF.

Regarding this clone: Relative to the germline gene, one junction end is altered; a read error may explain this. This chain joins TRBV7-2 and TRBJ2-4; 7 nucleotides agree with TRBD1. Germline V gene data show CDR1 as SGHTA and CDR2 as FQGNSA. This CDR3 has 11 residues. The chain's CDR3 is CASSLDTGAMF. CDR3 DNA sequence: TGTGCCAGCAGCTTAGATACAGGGGCTATGTTC.

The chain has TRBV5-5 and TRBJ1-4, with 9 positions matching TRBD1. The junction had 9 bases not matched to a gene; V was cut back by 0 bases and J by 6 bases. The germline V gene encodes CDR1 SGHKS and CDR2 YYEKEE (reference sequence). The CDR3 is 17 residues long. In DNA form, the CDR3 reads TGTGCCAGCAGCTTGGGAACAGGGGGCCTTCGGGATGAAAAACTGTTTTTT. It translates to CASSLGTGGLRDEKLFF.